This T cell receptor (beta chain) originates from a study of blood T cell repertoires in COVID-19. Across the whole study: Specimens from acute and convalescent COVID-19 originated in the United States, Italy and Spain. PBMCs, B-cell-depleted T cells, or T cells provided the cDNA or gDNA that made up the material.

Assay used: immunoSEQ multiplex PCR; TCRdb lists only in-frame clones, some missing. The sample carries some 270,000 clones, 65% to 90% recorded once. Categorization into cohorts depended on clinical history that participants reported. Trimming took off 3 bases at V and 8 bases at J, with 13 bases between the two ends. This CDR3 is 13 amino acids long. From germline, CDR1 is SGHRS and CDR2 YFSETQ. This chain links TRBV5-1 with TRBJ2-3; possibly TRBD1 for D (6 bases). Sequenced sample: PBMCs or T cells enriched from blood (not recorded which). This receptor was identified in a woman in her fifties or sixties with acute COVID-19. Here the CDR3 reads CASSYEQGATQYF. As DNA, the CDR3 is TGCGCCAGCAGCTACGAACAGGGTGCTACGCAGTATTTT.